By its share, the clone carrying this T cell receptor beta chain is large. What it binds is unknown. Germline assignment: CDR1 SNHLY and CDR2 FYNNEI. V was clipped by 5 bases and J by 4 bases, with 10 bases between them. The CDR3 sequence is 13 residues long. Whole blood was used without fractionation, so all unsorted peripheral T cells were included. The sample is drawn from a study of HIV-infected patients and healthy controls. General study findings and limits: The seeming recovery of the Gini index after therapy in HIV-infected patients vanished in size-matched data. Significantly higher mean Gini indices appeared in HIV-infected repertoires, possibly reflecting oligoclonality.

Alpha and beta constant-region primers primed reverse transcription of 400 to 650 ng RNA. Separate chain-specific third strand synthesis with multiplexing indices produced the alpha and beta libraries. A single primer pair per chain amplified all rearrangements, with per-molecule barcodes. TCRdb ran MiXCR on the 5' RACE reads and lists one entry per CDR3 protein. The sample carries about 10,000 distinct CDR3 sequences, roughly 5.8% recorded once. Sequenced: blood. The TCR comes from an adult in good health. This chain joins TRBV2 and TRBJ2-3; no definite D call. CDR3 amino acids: CASSQDLADTQYF. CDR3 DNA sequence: TGTGCCAGCAGTCAGGACCTCGCAGATACGCAGTATTTT.